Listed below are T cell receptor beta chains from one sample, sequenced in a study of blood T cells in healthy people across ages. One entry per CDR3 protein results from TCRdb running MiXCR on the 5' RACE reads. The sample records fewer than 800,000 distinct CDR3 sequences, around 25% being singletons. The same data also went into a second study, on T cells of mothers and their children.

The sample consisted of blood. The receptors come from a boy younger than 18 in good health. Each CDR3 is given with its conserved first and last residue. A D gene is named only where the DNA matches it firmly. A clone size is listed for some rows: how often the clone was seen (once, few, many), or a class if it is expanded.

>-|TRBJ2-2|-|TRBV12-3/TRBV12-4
CASSSTGATGELFF
TGTGCCAGCAGTTCAACGGGCGCCACCGGGGAGCTGTTTTTT
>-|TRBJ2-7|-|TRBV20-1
CSARPSREAPYEQYF
TGCAGTGCTAGACCCTCGAGGGAGGCCCCCTACGAGCAGTACTTC
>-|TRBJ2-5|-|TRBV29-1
CSVGYWDYETQYF
TGCAGCGTTGGGTATTGGGATTATGAGACCCAGTACTTC
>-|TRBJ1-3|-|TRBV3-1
CASSPGSYSGNTIYF
TGTGCCAGCAGCCCCGGGAGTTACTCTGGAAACACCATATATTTT
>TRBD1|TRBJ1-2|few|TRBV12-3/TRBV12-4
CASSSPGTAYGYTF
TGTGCCAGCAGTTCCCCCGGGACAGCCTATGGCTACACCTTC
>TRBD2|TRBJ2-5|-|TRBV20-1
CSALTSGRPKTQYF
TGCAGTGCCCTGACTAGCGGGAGGCCGAAGACCCAGTACTTC
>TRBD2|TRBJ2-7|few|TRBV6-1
CASSPLTSGLPYEQYF
TGTGCCAGCAGTCCTCTGACTAGCGGGCTGCCCTACGAGCAGTACTTC
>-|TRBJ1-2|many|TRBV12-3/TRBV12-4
CASSLTLYGYTF
TGTGCCAGCAGTTTGACACTCTATGGCTACACCTTC
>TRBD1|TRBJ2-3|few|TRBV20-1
CSATTGGAGTDTQYF
TGCAGTGCTACCACAGGGGGCGCGGGAACAGATACGCAGTATTTT
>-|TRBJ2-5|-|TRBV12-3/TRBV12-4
CASSSDRLGVQYF
TGTGCCAGCAGTTCGGACCGGCTAGGTGTCCAGTACTTC